Listed below are T cell receptor beta chains from one sample, sequenced in a study of CD8 T cells in Susac syndrome. MiXCR was run by TCRdb on the immunoSEQ multiplex PCR reads, yielding one entry per CDR3 protein. The table includes roughly 200,000 distinct CDR3 sequences, approximately 94% detected once. Sequencing used CD4+ T cells from PBMCs. All receptors come from a human donor in good health. Both conserved end residues are part of each CDR3. Fields, in order: D gene, CDR3 length, J gene, clone size, V gene, CDR3 protein, CDR3 DNA. D genes are given only for firm matches. Some rows mark clone size as missing; the rest say once, few, many or name a class of expanded clone.

>.|11|TRBJ2-7|.|TRBV7-2
CASRRNAEQYF
TGTGCCAGCCGTAGGAATGCCGAGCAGTACTTC
>.|11|TRBJ2-7|.|TRBV18
CASSQGNEQYF
TGTGCCAGCTCACAGGGGAACGAGCAGTACTTC
>.|14|TRBJ2-3|.|TRBV2
CASSVTASTDTQYF
TGTGCCAGCAGTGTTACTGCTAGCACAGATACGCAGTATTTT
>.|15|TRBJ1-1|.|TRBV19
CASSLEGIRNTEAFF
TGTGCCAGTAGTCTGGAGGGTATAAGGAACACTGAAGCTTTCTTT
>TRBD1|14|TRBJ2-7|.|TRBV7-9
CASRPGQGIVEQYF
TGTGCCAGCAGACCTGGACAGGGGATAGTCGAGCAGTACTTC
>.|14|TRBJ2-2|.|TRBV19
CASSISANTGELFF
TGTGCCAGTAGTATCTCCGCGAACACCGGGGAGCTGTTTTTT
>.|12|TRBJ1-1|.|TRBV3-1
CASSQDHRKAFF
TGTGCCAGCAGCCAAGATCACCGCAAAGCTTTCTTT
>.|14|TRBJ2-5|.|TRBV28
CASSLAGSFETQYF
TGTGCCAGCAGTTTAGCAGGATCCTTTGAGACCCAGTACTTC
>.|13|TRBJ2-7|.|TRBV6-2/TRBV6-3
CASSNPGLRRQYF
TGTGCCAGCAGTAATCCGGGACTGCGACGGCAGTACTTC
>TRBD1|16|TRBJ2-2|.|TRBV5-4
CASSPGGTGDTGELFF
TGTGCCAGCAGCCCGGGCGGGACAGGGGACACCGGGGAGCTGTTTTTT
>.|18|TRBJ2-7|.|TRBV27
CASSLSSRTTLPTREQYF
TGTGCCAGCAGTTTATCCTCGCGGACCACTCTCCCGACCCGTGAGCAGTACTTC
>.|16|TRBJ2-7|.|TRBV12-3/TRBV12-4
CASSSWDGRIPYEQYF
TGTGCCAGCAGTTCATGGGACGGACGCATCCCCTACGAGCAGTACTTC
>.|14|TRBJ2-5|.|TRBV28
CASSLLRSGETQYF
TGTGCCAGCAGTTTATTGCGGAGCGGGGAGACCCAGTACTTC
>TRBD1|14|TRBJ2-1|few|TRBV5-6
CASSSDRGYNEQFF
TGTGCCAGCAGCTCCGACAGGGGCTACAATGAGCAGTTCTTC
>.|13|TRBJ2-5|.|TRBV3-1
CASRLGGGETQYF
TGTGCCAGCAGGCTAGGGGGAGGGGAGACCCAGTACTTC
>TRBD1|13|TRBJ2-3|.|TRBV28
CASRKTGIDTQYF
TGTGCCAGCAGGAAGACAGGGATAGATACGCAGTATTTT